This T cell receptor (beta chain) was sequenced for a study of T cell responses to AZD1222 COVID-19 vaccine. The table came from immunoSEQ multiplex PCR; TCRdb's copy has only in-frame clones and leaves some out. Among roughly 180,000 clones listed, 92% were seen once. Analyses pooled second doses at about 4 or about 12 weeks. Study conclusions and caveats: Only 5 or 6 people who got AZD1222 tested seropositive at baseline. Repertoires were obtained only post-peak T cell response.

In regard to this clone: Its antigen remains unidentified.

V shed 6 bases and J 3 bases; nucleotides not matched to a gene: 7. The CDR3 covers 15 residues. Germline CDR1 SGHAT, CDR2 FQNNGV. The V call is TRBV11-2, the J call TRBJ2-3; 9 bases are a match to TRBD2. This material consisted of peripheral blood, taken 28 days after the second AZD1222 dose. This TCR derives from an adult who received the AZD1222 COVID-19 vaccine. The CDR3, as DNA: TGTGCCAGCAGGAGGCTAGCGGGATTGACAGATACGCAGTATTTT. Protein product: CASRRLAGLTDTQYF.